The clone carrying this TCR beta chain was seen a single time. This sample is part of a study of blood T cell repertoires in COVID-19. Study-wide context: Sites across the United States, Italy and Spain contributed samples from acute and convalescent COVID-19. T cells, B-cell-depleted T cells, or PBMCs provided the cDNA or gDNA that served as material.

Sequencing was performed with immunoSEQ multiplex PCR; in TCRdb, only in-frame clones are kept and a portion is missing. The sample records some 80,000 clones, about four fifths being singletons. Sequenced sample: peripheral blood. The receptor was isolated from a man aged 45-65 years with acute or convalescent COVID-19.

CDR3 DNA sequence: TGTGCCAGCAGCCAAGGGACAGATCCAAGTTCACCCCTCCACTTT. Amino acid sequence: CASSQGTDPSSPLHF. This rearrangement joins TRBV3-1 (or the pseudogene TRBV3-2) to TRBJ1-6; D is possibly TRBD1 (6 bases). Between the trimmed V and J ends, which lost 1 base and 9 bases, there was a span of 13 bases. Germline V gene sequence: CDR1 LGHDT, CDR2 YNNKEL (reference sequence). The CDR3 sequence is 15 residues long.